This TCR beta chain appears in the sequencing data of a study of T cells in localized non-small cell lung cancer. Study-level results: Uninvolved nearby lung showed the greatest T cell clonality, exceeding that found in tumor. When the top 100 tumor clones were examined, a median approximately 60 of them also appeared in the adjacent lung, which was paired and uninvolved.

This clone was seen a few times. Its target is unknown. The CDR3 is 17 amino acids. V lost 1 base to trimming and J lost 3 bases; unmatched junction nucleotides: 9. Germline loops: CDR1 MNHNS, CDR2 SASEGT. Some clones are missing from TCRdb's copy, which holds only in-frame ones; the method was immunoSEQ multiplex PCR. The table records about 83,000 clones, approximately 80% of them present only once. This TCR was sampled from a female donor older than 55 with stage I lung adenocarcinoma. This specimen was peripheral blood, taken before any cancer treatment. V gene TRBV6-1 combines with J gene TRBJ2-3; TRBD2 agrees at 8 bases. CDR3 protein: CASSEGTSFWGTDTQYF. CDR3 coding DNA: TGTGCCAGCAGTGAAGGGACTAGCTTTTGGGGGACAGATACGCAGTATTTT.